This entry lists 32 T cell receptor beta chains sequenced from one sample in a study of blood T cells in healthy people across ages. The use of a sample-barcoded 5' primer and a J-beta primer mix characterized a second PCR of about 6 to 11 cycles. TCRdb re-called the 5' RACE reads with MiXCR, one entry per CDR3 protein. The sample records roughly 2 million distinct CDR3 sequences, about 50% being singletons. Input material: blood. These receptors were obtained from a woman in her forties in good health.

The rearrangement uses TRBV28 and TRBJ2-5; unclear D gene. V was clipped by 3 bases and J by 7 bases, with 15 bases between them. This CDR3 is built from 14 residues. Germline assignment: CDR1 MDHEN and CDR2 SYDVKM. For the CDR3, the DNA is TGTGCCAGCAGTTTCCACCGAGCAGGCGGGACCCAGTACTTC. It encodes CASSFHRAGGTQYF.

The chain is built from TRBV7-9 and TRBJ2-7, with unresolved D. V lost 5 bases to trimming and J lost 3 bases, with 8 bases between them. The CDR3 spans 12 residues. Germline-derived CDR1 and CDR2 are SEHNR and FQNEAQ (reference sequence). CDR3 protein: CASSDGFYEQYF. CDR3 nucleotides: TGTGCCAGCAGCGACGGATTCTACGAGCAGTACTTC.

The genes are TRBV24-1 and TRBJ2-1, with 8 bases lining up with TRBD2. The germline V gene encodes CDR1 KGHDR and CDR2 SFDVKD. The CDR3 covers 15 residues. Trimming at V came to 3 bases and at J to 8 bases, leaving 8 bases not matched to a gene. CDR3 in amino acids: CATSDPHGTSYEQFF. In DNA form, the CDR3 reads TGTGCCACCAGTGATCCGCACGGGACTAGTTATGAGCAGTTCTTC.

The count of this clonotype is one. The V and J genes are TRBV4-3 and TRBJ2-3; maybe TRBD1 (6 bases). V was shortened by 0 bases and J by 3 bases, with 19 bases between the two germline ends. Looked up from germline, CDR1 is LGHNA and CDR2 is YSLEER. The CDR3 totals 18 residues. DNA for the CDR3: TGCGCCAGCAGCCAAGATGGAGCGCAGGGGATTGGGACAGATACGCAGTATTTT. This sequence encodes CASSQDGAQGIGTDTQYF.

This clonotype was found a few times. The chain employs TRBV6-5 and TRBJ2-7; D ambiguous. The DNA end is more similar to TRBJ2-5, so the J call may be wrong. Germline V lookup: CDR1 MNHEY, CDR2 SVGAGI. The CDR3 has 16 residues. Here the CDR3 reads CASQHEGSRAGETQYF. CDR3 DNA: TGTGCCAGCCAACACGAAGGCTCAAGGGCAGGAGAGACCCAGTACTTC.

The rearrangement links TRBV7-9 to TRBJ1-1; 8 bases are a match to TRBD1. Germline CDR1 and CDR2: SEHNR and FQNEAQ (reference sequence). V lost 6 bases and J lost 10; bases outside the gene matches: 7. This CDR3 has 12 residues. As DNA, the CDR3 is TGTGCCAGCAGACCGGACAGGGAAGGAGCTTTCTTT. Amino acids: CASRPDREGAFF.

The CDR3 sequence: CASSDRTSYETQYF. In DNA form, the CDR3 reads TGTGCCAGCAGTGATCGGACTAGCTACGAGACCCAGTACTTC. The genes are TRBV6-2 or TRBV6-3 and TRBJ2-5; 8 bases are a match to TRBD2. J was trimmed by 5 bases and V by 5 bases; bases with no gene match: 7. The CDR3 length is 14 residues. The germline gives CDR1 MNHEY, CDR2 SVGEGT.

CDR3 sequence: CASSTWTSGGGTQYF. CDR3 bases: TGTGCCAGCAGCACCTGGACTAGCGGGGGTGGGACCCAGTACTTC. The chain joins TRBV13 to TRBJ2-5; TRBD2 agrees at 13 bases. V lost 5 bases and J lost 7; bases outside the gene matches: 7. CDR1 PRHDT and CDR2 FYEKMQ come from the germline V gene (reference sequence). This CDR3 is built from 15 residues.

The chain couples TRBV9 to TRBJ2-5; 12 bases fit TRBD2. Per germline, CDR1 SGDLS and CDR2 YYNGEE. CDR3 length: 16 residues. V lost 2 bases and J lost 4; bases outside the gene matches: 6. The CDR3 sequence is CASSVLAGGGTETQYF. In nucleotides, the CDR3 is TGTGCCAGCAGCGTTCTAGCGGGAGGGGGGACAGAGACCCAGTACTTC.

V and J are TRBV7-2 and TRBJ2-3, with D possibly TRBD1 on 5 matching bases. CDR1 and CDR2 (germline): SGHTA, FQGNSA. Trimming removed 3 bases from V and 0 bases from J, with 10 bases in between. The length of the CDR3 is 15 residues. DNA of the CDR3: TGTGCCAGCAGCTTTCAGGGAACTAGCACAGATACGCAGTATTTT. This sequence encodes CASSFQGTSTDTQYF. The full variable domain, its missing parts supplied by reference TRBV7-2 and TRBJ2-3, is GAGVSQSPSNKVTEKGKDVELRCDPISGHTALYWYRQSLGQGLEFLIYFQGNSAPDKSGLPSDRFSAERTGGSVSTLTIQRTQQEDSAVYLCASSFQGTSTDTQYFGPGTRLTVL.

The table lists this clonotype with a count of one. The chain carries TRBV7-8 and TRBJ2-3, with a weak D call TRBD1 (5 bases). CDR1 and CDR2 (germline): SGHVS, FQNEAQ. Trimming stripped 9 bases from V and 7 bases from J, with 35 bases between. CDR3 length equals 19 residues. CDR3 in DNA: TGTGCCAGTCAGCCTCTAGAGGACACCAGACTCCGGTTTACGCATACGCAGTATTTT. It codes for CASQPLEDTRLRFTHTQYF.

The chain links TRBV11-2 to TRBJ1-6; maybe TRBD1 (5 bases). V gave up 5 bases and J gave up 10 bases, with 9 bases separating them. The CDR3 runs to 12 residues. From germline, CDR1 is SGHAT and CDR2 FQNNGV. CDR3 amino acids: CASSMRGSPLHF. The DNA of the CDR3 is TGTGCCAGCAGCATGCGGGGCTCACCCCTCCACTTT. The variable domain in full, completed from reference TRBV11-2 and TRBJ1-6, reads EAGVAQSPRYKIIEKRQSVAFWCNPISGHATLYWYQQILGQGPKLLIQFQNNGVVDDSQLPKDRFSAERLKGVDSTLKIQPAKLEDSAVYLCASSMRGSPLHFGNGTRLTVT.

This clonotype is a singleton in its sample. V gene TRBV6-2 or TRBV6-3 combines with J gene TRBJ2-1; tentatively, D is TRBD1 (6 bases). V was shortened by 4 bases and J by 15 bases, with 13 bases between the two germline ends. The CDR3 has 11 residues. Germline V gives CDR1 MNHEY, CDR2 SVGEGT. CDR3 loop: CASSLDRSTFF. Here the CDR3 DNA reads TGTGCCAGCAGTTTGGACAGATCCACGTTCTTC.

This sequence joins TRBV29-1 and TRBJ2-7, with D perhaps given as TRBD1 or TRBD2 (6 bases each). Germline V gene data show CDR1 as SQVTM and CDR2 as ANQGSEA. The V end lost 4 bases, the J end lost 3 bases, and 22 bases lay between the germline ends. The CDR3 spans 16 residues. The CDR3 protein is CSVGGGVGGELYEQYF. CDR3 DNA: TGCAGCGTTGGAGGAGGGGTCGGGGGCGAGCTCTACGAGCAGTACTTC.

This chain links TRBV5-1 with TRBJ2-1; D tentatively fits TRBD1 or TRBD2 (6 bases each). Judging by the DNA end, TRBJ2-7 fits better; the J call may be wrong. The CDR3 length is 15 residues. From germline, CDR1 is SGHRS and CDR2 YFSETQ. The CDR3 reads CASSEGGTPYNEQYF. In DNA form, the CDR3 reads TGCGCCAGCAGCGAGGGGGGAACGCCCTACAATGAGCAGTACTTC.

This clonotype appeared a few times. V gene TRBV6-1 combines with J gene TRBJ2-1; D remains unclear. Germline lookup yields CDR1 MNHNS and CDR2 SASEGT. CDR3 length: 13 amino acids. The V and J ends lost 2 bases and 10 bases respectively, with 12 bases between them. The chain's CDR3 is CASSEKGSWEQFF. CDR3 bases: TGTGCCAGCAGTGAAAAGGGTAGTTGGGAGCAGTTCTTC.

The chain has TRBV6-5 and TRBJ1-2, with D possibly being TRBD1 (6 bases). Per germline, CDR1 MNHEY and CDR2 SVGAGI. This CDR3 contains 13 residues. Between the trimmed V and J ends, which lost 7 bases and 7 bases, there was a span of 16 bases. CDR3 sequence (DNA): TGTGCCAGCAACAGAGTAGGGGGAGGTGGCTACACCTTC. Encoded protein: CASNRVGGGGYTF.

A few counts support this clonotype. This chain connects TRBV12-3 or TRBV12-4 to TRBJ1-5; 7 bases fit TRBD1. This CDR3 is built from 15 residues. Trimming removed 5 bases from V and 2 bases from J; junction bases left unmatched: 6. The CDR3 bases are TGTGCCAGCAGTCCGACAGGGAACGGCAATCAGCCCCAGCATTTT. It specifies CASSPTGNGNQPQHF.

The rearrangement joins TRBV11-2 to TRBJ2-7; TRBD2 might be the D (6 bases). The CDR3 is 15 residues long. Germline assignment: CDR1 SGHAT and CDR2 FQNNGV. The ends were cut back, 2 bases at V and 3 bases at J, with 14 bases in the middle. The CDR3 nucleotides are TGTGCCAGCAGCTTATCCCAGGGACTCGGCTACGAGCAGTACTTC. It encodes CASSLSQGLGYEQYF.

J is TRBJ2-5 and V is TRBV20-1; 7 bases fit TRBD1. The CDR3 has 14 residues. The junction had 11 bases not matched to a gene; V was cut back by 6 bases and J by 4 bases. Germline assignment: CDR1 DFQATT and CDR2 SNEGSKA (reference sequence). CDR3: CSAAKGQKRETQYF. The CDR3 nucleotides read TGCAGTGCAGCAAAGGGACAGAAGAGAGAGACCCAGTACTTC.

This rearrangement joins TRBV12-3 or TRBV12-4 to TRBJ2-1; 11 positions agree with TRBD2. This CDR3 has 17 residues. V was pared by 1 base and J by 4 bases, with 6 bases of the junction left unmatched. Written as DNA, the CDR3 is TGTGCCAGCAGTTTAGACACACTAGCGGGGGAATACAATGAGCAGTTCTTC. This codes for CASSLDTLAGEYNEQFF.

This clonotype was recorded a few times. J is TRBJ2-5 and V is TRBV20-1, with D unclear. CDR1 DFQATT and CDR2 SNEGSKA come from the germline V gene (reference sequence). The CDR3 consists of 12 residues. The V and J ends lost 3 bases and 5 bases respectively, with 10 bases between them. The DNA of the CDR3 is TGCAGTGCTAGTATTGTAACGGAGACCCAGTACTTC. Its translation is CSASIVTETQYF.

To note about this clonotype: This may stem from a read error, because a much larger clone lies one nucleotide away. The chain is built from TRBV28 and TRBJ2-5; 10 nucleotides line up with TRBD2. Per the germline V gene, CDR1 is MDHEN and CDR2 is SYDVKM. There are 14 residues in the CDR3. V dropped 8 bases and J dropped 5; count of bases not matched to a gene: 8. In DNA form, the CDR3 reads TGTGCCAGCTATTCTCTAGCGGGGGTGGAGACCCAGTACTTC. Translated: CASYSLAGVETQYF.

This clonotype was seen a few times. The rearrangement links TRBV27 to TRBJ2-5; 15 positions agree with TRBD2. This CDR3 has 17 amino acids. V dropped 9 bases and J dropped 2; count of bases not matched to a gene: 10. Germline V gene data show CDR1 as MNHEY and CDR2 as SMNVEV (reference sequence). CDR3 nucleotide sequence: TGTGCCAGGGAAGGACTAGCGGGGGGGCGATATCAAGAGACCCAGTACTTC. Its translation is CAREGLAGGRYQETQYF.

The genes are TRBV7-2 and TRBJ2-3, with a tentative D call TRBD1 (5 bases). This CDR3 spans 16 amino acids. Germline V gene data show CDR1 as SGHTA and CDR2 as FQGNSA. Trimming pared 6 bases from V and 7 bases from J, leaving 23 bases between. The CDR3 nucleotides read TGTGCCAGCAGACAAAGGGCCGTAGGGGTCCGTAATACGCAGTATTTT. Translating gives CASRQRAVGVRNTQYF.

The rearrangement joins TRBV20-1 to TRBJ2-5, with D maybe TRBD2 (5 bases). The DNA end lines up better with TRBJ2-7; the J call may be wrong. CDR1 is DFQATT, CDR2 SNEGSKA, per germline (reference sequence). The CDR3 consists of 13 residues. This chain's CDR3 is CSAGSDWAYEQYF. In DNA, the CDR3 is TGCAGTGCTGGATCGGACTGGGCCTACGAGCAGTACTTC.

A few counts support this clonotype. The CDR3 coding sequence is TGTGCCAGCAGCTTATCAGGGGAGCGAGAGCAGTTCTTC. Residues: CASSLSGEREQFF. The chain employs TRBV11-3 and TRBJ2-1, with TRBD1 as a possible D gene (6 bases). V shed 2 bases and J shed 10 bases, with 12 bases lying between them. The germline V gene encodes CDR1 SGHNT and CDR2 YENEEA. This CDR3 has 13 amino acids. The full variable domain, with the rest looked up from reference TRBV11-3 and TRBJ2-1, is EAGVVQSPRYKIIEKKQPVAFWCNPISGHNTLYWYLQNLGQGPELLIRYENEEAVDDSQLPKDRFSAERLKGVDSTLKIQPAELGDSAVYLCASSLSGEREQFFGPGTRLTVL.

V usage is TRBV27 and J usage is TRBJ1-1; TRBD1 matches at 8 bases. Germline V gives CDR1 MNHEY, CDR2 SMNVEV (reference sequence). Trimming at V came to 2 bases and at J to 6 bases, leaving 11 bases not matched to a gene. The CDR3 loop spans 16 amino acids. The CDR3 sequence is CASSLPPGGRRSEAFF. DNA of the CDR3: TGTGCCAGCAGTTTACCCCCAGGGGGCCGGCGATCTGAAGCTTTCTTT.

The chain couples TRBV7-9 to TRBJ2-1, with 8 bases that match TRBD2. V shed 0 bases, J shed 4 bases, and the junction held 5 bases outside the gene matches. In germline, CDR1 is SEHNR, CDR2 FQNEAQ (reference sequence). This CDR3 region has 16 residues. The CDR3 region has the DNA TGTGCCAGCAGCTTAGCAGCAGCGGGGGTTTACAATGAGCAGTTCTTC. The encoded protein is CASSLAAAGVYNEQFF.

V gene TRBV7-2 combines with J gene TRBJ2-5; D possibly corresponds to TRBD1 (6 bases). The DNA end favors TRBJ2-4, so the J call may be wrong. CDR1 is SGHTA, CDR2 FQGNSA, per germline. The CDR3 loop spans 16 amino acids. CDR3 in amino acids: CASSLGQGKAKNIQYF. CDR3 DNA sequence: TGTGCCAGCAGCTTAGGCCAGGGGAAAGCCAAAAACATTCAGTACTTC.

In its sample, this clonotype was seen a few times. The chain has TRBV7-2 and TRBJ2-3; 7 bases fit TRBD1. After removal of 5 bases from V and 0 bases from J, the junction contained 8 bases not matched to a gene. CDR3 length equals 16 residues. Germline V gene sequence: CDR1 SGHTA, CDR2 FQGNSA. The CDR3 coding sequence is TGTGCCAGCAGCCACCGACAGGGCTCTAGCACAGATACGCAGTATTTT. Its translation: CASSHRQGSSTDTQYF. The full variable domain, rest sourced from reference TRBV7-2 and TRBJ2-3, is GAGVSQSPSNKVTEKGKDVELRCDPISGHTALYWYRQSLGQGLEFLIYFQGNSAPDKSGLPSDRFSAERTGGSVSTLTIQRTQQEDSAVYLCASSHRQGSSTDTQYFGPGTRLTVL.

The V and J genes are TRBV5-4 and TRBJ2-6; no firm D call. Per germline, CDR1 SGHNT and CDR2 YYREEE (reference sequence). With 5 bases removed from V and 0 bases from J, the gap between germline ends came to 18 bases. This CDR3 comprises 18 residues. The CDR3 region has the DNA TGTGCCAGCAGTCTTTGGCCCTTCCCAACCTCTGGGGCCAACGTCCTGACTTTC. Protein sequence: CASSLWPFPTSGANVLTF.